This T cell receptor (beta chain) was captured in a study of shared clonotypes between healthy human individuals. Regarding the study as a whole: Generation probabilities of non-shared clonotypes were lower (relative to those shared by all four donors).

Here immunoSEQ multiplex PCR was the method, and the copy in TCRdb shows in-frame clones only, minus some. The data contain approximately 1,500,000 clones, roughly 96% of them singletons. With 1 base clipped from V and 7 bases from J, the junction kept 9 bases outside the gene matches. The length of the CDR3 is 15 residues. CDR1 is KGHSH, CDR2 LQKENI, per germline. The table lists this clone with a count of one. Its specificity is unknown. The TCR sequence derives from a man aged 30-40 years in good health. Specimen: naive CD4+ T cells sorted from blood. Regarding subset: CD45RA+ positively selected. The V call is TRBV18, the J call TRBJ2-7; the match to TRBD1 covers 8 bases. CDR3 DNA: TGTGCCAGCTCACCACTTGGGACAGGCAATTTAGAGCAGTACTTC. As protein: CASSPLGTGNLEQYF.